One T cell receptor (beta chain) is described in this entry. Its antigen specificity is not known. Per-nucleotide qualities are absent, and no much larger clonotype sits a single base away. The source of the sample is a study of post-analysis software for immune sequencing data (dated by TCRdb to the mid-2010s). In the study overall: Relapsing-remitting, secondary progressive and progressive-relapsing multiple sclerosis were recorded as disease courses, and subtype annotation was lacking for some patients. The multiple sclerosis patient repertoires were compared with approximately 11 previously published healthy control repertoires from donors aged about 6 to 26 years. A subset of samples was prepared in parallel using single-end sample barcoding, then pooled and co-amplified after Illumina adapter ligation. Broader findings and caveats from the paper: Patients showed significantly higher frequencies than controls for a handful of TRBV segments, among them TRBV5-6, TRBV5-1 and TRBV20-1. Direct clustering with F measure revealed strong co-clustering of samples prepared in the same batch, which led to a batch-effect correction. Compared with controls, multiple sclerosis patients had significantly lower normalized Chao1 diversity, a finding suggesting substantial peripheral T-cell clonal expansion. The multiple sclerosis patient group was slightly younger than the control group.

The CDR3 sequence holds 13 residues, the cysteine and phenylalanine included. Left in the record is the CDR3 DNA by itself, 39 bases read in frame from the first base. The V end loses 3 bases and the J end loses 8 bases, and a stretch of 11 bases separates them. Per the germline V gene, SNHLY is the CDR1 and FYNNEI is the CDR2. The library was obtained by PCR. The sequencing machine was an Illumina HiSeq 2500. Unique molecular identifiers were incorporated into TCR beta cDNA libraries to reduce PCR and sequencing biases. Per 1 to 10 million input T cells, 500,000 or so cDNA molecules were obtained, such that each molecule approximated one T cell. The patient libraries were prepared and sequenced with the same protocol used for the earlier healthy control dataset. Samples belonging to the same batch were prepared together, multiplexed and sequenced on a shared HiSeq lane. As for how the authors treated the data: Raw barcoded reads were processed with MIGEC, discarding single-read molecular identifier groups before consensus assembly and CDR3 extraction. VDJtools was used for post-analysis of the clonotype tables, with diversity normalized by down-sampling every dataset to the smallest sample size. In repertoire overlap clustering, CDR3 amino acid sequences, but not nucleotide sequences, were matched to correct batch-related cross-sample contamination. In TCRdb, the public reads were trimmed at Q25 with fastp and aligned with MiXCR, with productive beta chains retained. Each record represents a unique CDR3 protein, reported with the most common genes and DNA among its rows. Here the V and J calls rest on TCRdb's processing, not on the authors' analysis. The sample table shows 750,000 to 950,000 distinct CDR3 sequences, and around 42% are seen once. The ten largest clones add up to 4% to 5% of the sample.

To demonstrate the VDJtools post-analysis software, the study profiled TCR beta repertoires from the peripheral blood of 13 young patients with multiple sclerosis. The multiple sclerosis patients were children and adolescents ranging in age from roughly 6 to 15 years. Rearrangement joined TRBV2 to TRBJ2-1; tentative D gene TRBD2, with 6 bases matching. The sequencing input was blood. This sequence originates from a girl under 18 with multiple sclerosis. CDR3 reads: CASSDVLAYEQFF. The nucleotide sequence reads TGTGCCAGCAGTGACGTCCTAGCGTATGAGCAGTTCTTC. With the portions outside the CDR3 filled from the reference TRBV2 and TRBJ2-1 genes, the complete variable region becomes EPEVTQTPSHQVTQMGQEVILRCVPISNHLYFYWYRQILGQKVEFLVSFYNNEISEKSEIFDDQFSVERPDGSNFTLKIRSTKLEDSAMYFCASSDVLAYEQFFGPGTRLTVL.